This T cell receptor (beta chain) appears in the sequencing data of a study of identifying expanded T cells in peripheral blood. Whole-study results and caveats: Clone count variance between roughly 2-week samples rose with total template count. Over approximately two and four weeks, about 15 and 19 clones changed, versus more than 1 between replicates.

Turning to this clone: Its target is not known.

No infections or other immune events were documented during collection. Sequenced by immunoSEQ multiplex PCR; TCRdb stores in-frame clones only, minus some. This sample carries under 110,000 clones, roughly 89% of them seen once, and the ten largest clones take approximately 17%. The germline V gene has CDR1 KGHSH and CDR2 LQKENI. CDR3 length: 15 residues. Trimming took off 1 base at V and 4 bases at J, with 10 bases between the two ends. The sample comprised blood. This rearrangement joins TRBV18 to TRBJ2-2, with D possibly being TRBD1 (5 bases). This sequence originates from a person between 18 and 75 years old in good health. CDR3 nucleotides: TGTGCCAGCTCACCACTGTCAGGGCTCACCGGGGAGCTGTTTTTT. Protein product: CASSPLSGLTGELFF.